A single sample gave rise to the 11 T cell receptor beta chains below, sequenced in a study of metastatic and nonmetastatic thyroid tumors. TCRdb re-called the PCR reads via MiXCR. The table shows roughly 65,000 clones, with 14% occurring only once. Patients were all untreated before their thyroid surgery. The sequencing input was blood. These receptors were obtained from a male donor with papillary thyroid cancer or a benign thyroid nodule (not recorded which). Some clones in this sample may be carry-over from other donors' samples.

The CDR3 nucleotides are TGTGCCAGCAGCTTTTTAGGACAGGGGGGAGATACGCAGTATTTT. This sequence encodes CASSFLGQGGDTQYF. This rearrangement joins TRBV11-1 to TRBJ2-3; 10 positions agree with TRBD1. This CDR3 has 15 amino acids. Germline CDR1 is SGHAT and CDR2 is FQDESV (reference sequence). J gave up 5 bases and V 3 bases, and 5 bases lay outside the gene matches.

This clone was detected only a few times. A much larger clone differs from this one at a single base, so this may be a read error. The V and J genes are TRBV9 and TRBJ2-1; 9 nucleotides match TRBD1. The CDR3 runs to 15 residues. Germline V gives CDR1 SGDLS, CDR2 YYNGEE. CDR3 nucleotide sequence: TGTGCCAGCAGCCCGCACGGACAGGGGACGGGTGAGCAGCTCTTC. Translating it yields CASSPHGQGTGEQLF.

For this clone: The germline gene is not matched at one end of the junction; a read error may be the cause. The chain's CDR3 is CASSLGTVSGVEERLFF. In nucleotides, the CDR3 is TGTGCCAGCAGTTTAGGGACAGTATCGGGGGTAGAAGAAAGACTGTTTTTT. This chain links TRBV12-3 or TRBV12-4 with TRBJ1-4; TRBD1 might be the D (6 bases). This CDR3 comprises 17 residues.

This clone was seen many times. DNA for the CDR3: TGTGCCTGGACCCTAAGGGGAACCATGAACACTGAAGCTTTCTTT. It is translated as CAWTLRGTMNTEAFF. The chain joins TRBV30 to TRBJ1-1; tentatively, D is TRBD1 (5 bases). Per the germline V gene, CDR1 is GTSNPN and CDR2 is SVGIG (reference sequence). The ends were cut back, 4 bases at V and 0 bases at J, with 15 bases in the middle. The length of the CDR3 is 15 residues.

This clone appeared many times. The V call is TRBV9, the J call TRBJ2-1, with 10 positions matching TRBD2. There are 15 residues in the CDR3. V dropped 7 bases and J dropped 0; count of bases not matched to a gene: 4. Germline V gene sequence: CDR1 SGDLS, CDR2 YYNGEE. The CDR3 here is CASSASGSSYNEQFF. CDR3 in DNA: TGTGCCAGCTCAGCTAGCGGGAGCTCCTACAATGAGCAGTTCTTC.

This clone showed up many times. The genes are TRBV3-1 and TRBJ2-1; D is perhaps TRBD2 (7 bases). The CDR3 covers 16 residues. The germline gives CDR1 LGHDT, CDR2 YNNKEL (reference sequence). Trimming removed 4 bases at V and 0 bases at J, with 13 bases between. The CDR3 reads CASSLRGGSSYNEQFF. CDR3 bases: TGTGCCAGCAGCCTCAGGGGAGGGAGCTCCTACAATGAGCAGTTCTTC.

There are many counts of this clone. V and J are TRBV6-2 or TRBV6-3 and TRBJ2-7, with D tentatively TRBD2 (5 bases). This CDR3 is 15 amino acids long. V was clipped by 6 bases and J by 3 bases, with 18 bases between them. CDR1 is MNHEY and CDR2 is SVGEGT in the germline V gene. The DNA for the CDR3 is TGTGCCAGCAGCCGTACTAGAGGCCGTGGCTACGAGCAGTACGTC. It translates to CASSRTRGRGYEQYV.

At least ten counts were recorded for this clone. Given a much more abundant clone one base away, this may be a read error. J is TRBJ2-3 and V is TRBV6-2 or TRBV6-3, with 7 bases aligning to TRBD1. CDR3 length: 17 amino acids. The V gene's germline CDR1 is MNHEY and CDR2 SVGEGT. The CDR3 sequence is CASSYPSDRRSTDTRYF. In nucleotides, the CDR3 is TGTGCCAGCAGTTACCCATCGGACAGGCGAAGCACAGATACGCGGTATTTT.

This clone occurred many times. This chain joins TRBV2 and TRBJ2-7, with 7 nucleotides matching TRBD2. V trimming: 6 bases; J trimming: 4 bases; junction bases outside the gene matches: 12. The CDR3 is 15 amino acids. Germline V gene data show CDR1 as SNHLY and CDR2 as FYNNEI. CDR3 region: CASSPDKREDYEQYF. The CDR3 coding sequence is TGTGCCAGCAGCCCCGACAAGCGGGAAGATTACGAGCAGTACTTC.

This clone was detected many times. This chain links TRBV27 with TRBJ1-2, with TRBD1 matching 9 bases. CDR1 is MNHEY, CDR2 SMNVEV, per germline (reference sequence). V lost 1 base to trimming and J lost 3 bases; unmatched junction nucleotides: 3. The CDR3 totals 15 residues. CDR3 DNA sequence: TGTGCCAGCAGTTTATACAGGGGGCAAGACTATGGCTACACCTTC. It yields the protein CASSLYRGQDYGYTF.

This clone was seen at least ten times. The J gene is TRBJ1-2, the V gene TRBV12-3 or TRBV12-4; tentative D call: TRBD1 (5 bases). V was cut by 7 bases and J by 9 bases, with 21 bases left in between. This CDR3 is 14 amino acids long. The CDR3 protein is CASTTPGAYVRYTF. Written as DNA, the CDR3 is TGTGCCAGCACCACGCCCGGGGCTTATGTTCGCTACACCTTC.